Sequencing of this T cell receptor beta chain was carried out in a study of CD8+CD57+ T cells in acquired aplastic anemia listed by TCRdb under 2018. In terms of the full investigation: Extracted DNA from sorted CD4+ and CD8+ cells averaged approximately 3.4 ug, ranging from roughly 0.2 to 30 ug. For healthy donor samples, the average read count was around 9.8 million for CD4+ cells and approximately 11 million for CD8+ cells. What the research found in general, with its limitations: About 29 CD8+ CDR3 sequences were found to be shared between patients and controls, but these sequences appeared to be highly expressed in patients and within the immunodominant clones of the patients. Between patients and healthy controls, no significant difference in CD8+ Simpson's diversity was found (P=0.060).

As to this clonotype: Its antigen has not been determined. There are no base qualities to consult, and no much larger clone falls within one base.

In this study, sorted CD4+ and CD8+ T cells from the blood of healthy subjects and of severe aplastic anemia patients had their TCR repertoires deep-sequenced. Ficoll-Paque density gradient centrifugation was used to isolate peripheral blood mononuclear cells. Before DNA was extracted, CD4+ and CD8+ T cells were sorted using either FACS or magnetic beads. Counted from cysteine to phenylalanine, this CDR3 has 13 amino acids. The retained sequence is limited to the CDR3, 39 bases, with the frame set at the first base. The trim is 7 bases for V and 7 bases for J, with a gap of 14 bases between the germline ends. Sequences ENHRY (CDR1) and SYGVKD (CDR2) are obtained from the germline V gene. Genomic DNA served as template for TCR beta VDJ combination and CDR3 sequence profiling. TCR repertoire sequencing was run on an Illumina HiSeq 2000. The paper's processing steps were these. TRBV/TRBJ rearrangement plots, CDR3 size and DJ length profiles, and Simpson's diversity index were used to assess repertoires. The most abundant DNA sequence in the deep sequencing data was defined as the immunodominant clone. CDR3 amino acid sequences were checked for sharing between subjects and were compared against published repertoires and the VDJdb database. The public reads were reanalyzed by TCRdb: fastp trimming at Q25, MiXCR alignment, in-frame beta chains only. Every distinct CDR3 protein forms one entry, paired with its most common genes and DNA. What appears here as the V and J calls and clone size reflects TCRdb's work, not the paper's. The sample contains a few hundred thousand distinct CDR3 sequences, over 60% of them found a single time. Of the sample, roughly 29% is held by the ten largest clones.

The sequence joins TRBV10-3 to TRBJ2-1; a tentative D call is TRBD2 (5 bases match). Input material: sorted CD4+, CD8+, or CD8+CD57+ T cells (not recorded which) from PBMCs. The receptor's source is a human donor in good health. Here the CDR3 is given as CAITRTLGNEQFF. DNA sequence: TGTGCCATCACCCGGACTTTGGGGAATGAGCAGTTCTTC.